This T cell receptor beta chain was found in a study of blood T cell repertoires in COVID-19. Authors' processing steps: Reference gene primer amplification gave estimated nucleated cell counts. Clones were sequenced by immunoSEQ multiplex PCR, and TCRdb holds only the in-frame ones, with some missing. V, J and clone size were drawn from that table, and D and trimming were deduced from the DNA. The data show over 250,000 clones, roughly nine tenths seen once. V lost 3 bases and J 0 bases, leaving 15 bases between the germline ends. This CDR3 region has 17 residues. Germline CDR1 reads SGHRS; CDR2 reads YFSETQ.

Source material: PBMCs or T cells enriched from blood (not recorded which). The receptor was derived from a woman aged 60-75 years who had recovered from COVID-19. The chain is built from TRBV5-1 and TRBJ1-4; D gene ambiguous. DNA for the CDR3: TGCGCCAGCAGCTCCGAACTACCGGGTTCAACTAATGAAAAACTGTTTTTT. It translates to CASSSELPGSTNEKLFF.